This T cell receptor beta chain came from a study of OX40 agonist ivuxolimab in advanced cancers. About the study: At doses from 0.01 to 10 mg/kg, patients were given intravenous ivuxolimab every 2 weeks. Patients were approximately 80% male with ages roughly 23 to 85, mean approximately 55. Broader study findings: Both CD4+ and CD8+ T cell populations in blood had undergone clonal expansion by week 6 at 0.1 to 3.0 mg/kg.

With respect to this clone: Its specificity is not known.

CDR3 length: 14 residues. CDR1 and CDR2 (germline): SGHNT, YYREEE (reference sequence). V lost 4 bases, J lost 8 bases, and 6 bases stayed unmatched. Baseline, cycle 4 day 1, and cycle 7 day 1 were the blood sampling points. TCRdb keeps only in-frame clones here, not all; method: immunoSEQ multiplex PCR. The data hold about 100,000 clones, with approximately 94% observed a single time. This clonotype was sampled from an adult with an advanced solid tumor such as melanoma, head and neck, liver or kidney cancer. The specimen was CD4+ or CD8+ T cells sorted from blood, collected in a trial of the OX40 agonist ivuxolimab. V gene TRBV5-4 combines with J gene TRBJ1-6; 7 positions agree with TRBD1. The CDR3 DNA is TGTGCCAGCAGCAAGGACAGGAGGGATTCACCCCTCCACTTT. It yields the protein CASSKDRRDSPLHF.